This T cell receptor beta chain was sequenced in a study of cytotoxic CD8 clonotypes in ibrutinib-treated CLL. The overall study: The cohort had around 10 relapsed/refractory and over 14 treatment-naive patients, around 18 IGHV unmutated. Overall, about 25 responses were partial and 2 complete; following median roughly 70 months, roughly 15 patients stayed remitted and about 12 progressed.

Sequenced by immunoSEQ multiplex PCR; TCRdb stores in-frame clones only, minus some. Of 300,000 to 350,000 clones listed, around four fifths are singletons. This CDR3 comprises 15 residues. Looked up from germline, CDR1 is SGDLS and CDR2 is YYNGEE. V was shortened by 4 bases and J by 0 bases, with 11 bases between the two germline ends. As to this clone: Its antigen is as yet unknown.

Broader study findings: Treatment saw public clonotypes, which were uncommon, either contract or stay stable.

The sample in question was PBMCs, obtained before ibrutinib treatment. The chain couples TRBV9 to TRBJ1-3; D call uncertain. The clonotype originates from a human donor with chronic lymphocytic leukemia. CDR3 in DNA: TGTGCCAGCAGCCCTCGGCCTACCTCTGGAAACACCATATATTTT. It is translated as CASSPRPTSGNTIYF.